The text below deals with one T cell receptor beta chain. The sample originates from a study of cytotoxic CD8 clonotypes in ibrutinib-treated CLL. As for the study in general: After a median of around 70 months, roughly 14 patients stayed remitted and some 12 progressed; responses had been partial in around 25 and complete in 2.

Produced via immunoSEQ multiplex PCR; TCRdb's table is partial and in-frame only. The sample carries about 45,000 clones, 65% to 70% recorded once. From germline, CDR1 is SGHRS and CDR2 YFSETQ. Trimming pared 4 bases from V and 5 bases from J, leaving 19 bases between. CDR3 size: 15 residues. The J gene is TRBJ2-7, the V gene TRBV5-1; the D gene is possibly TRBD1 (6 bases). This specimen consisted of PBMCs, obtained after 24 months of ibrutinib treatment. This sequence was found in a human donor with chronic lymphocytic leukemia. CDR3 amino acids: CASSLNVRGVDEQYF. In DNA form, the CDR3 reads TGCGCCAGCAGCCTAAATGTCAGGGGAGTGGACGAGCAGTACTTC.